Below are 25 T cell receptor beta chains sequenced from a single sample in a study of T cell changes during pregnancy in multiple sclerosis. Assay used: immunoSEQ multiplex PCR; TCRdb lists only in-frame clones, some missing. Among around 51,000 clones, around 94% were seen once, and the ten largest hold about 0.6%. Sequences were derived from CD4+ T cells from peripheral blood mononuclear cells, sampled in the second trimester of pregnancy. All receptors come from a female donor with multiple sclerosis, enrolled in a pregnancy study.

This clone has just a few counts. This chain links TRBV7-8 with TRBJ1-5; D may be TRBD1 (6 bases). Trimming removed 4 bases at V and 7 bases at J, with 14 bases between. The CDR3 has 14 residues. Germline-derived CDR1 and CDR2 are SGHVS and FQNEAQ. CDR3 loop: CASSSQGSKQPQHF. Written as DNA, the CDR3 is TGTGCCAGCAGCTCTCAGGGGTCTAAGCAGCCCCAGCATTTT.

J is TRBJ2-2 and V is TRBV12-5; no clear D. With 6 bases removed from V and 1 base from J, the gap between germline ends came to 3 bases. In germline, CDR1 is LGHNT, CDR2 FRNRAP. The CDR3 spans 12 residues. The CDR3 sequence: CASGRNTGELFF. CDR3 nucleotides: TGTGCTAGTGGCAGGAACACCGGGGAGCTGTTTTTT.

This clone was picked up one time. The chain joins TRBV27 to TRBJ2-2; 8 bases are a match to TRBD1. Trimming at V came to 1 base and at J to 4 bases, leaving 5 bases not matched to a gene. Germline V CDR1 and CDR2: MNHEY, SMNVEV (reference sequence). The CDR3 covers 16 residues. The CDR3 bases are TGTGCCAGCAGTTTATTCGCCAGGGGGCTCACCGGGGAGCTGTTTTTT. This encodes CASSLFARGLTGELFF.

The chain uses TRBV14 and TRBJ1-2; weak D call: TRBD1 (6 bases). This CDR3 region has 18 residues. Germline V gene lookup returns CDR1 SGHDN and CDR2 FVKESK. V dropped 3 bases and J dropped 1 base, with 21 bases sitting between them. The CDR3 coding sequence is TGTGCCAGCAGCCAGACAGGATTCGCCCGCTTTCTTAACTATGGCTACACCTTC. Translation gives CASSQTGFARFLNYGYTF.

The chain recombines TRBV18 with TRBJ2-7, with D perhaps matching TRBD1 (5 bases). Per germline, CDR1 KGHSH and CDR2 LQKENI. Trimming cost V 4 bases and J 5 bases, with 12 bases left between them. The CDR3 contains 13 residues. CDR3: CASSLAGFDEQYF. The CDR3 bases are TGTGCCAGCTCACTTGCAGGGTTTGACGAGCAGTACTTC.

V gene TRBV11-2 combines with J gene TRBJ2-5, with D maybe TRBD1 (6 bases). Germline CDR1 SGHAT, CDR2 FQNNGV. Trimming removed 6 bases from V and 5 bases from J, with 13 bases in between. The CDR3 spans 13 residues. As DNA, the CDR3 is TGTGCCAGCAGGATTCCAGGGGTGGAGACCCAGTACTTC. The encoded protein is CASRIPGVETQYF.

The chain joins TRBV7-2 to TRBJ1-2, with TRBD1 identical over 7 bases. After removal of 4 bases from V and 1 base from J, the junction contained 6 bases not matched to a gene. The CDR3 has 15 amino acids. In germline, CDR1 is SGHTA, CDR2 FQGNSA. CDR3 in DNA: TGTGCCAGCAGCTACCGGGACAGCGGTAACTATGGCTACACCTTC. Amino acid sequence: CASSYRDSGNYGYTF.

The chain is built from TRBV15 and TRBJ1-2; D unclear. Trimming took 0 bases from V and 8 from J, leaving 7 bases between them. The CDR3 is made up of 12 amino acids. Germline CDR1 LNHNV, CDR2 YYDKDF (reference sequence). The CDR3 loop reads CATSRDQHGYTF. In DNA form, the CDR3 reads TGTGCCACCAGCAGAGATCAACACGGCTACACCTTC.

The chain has TRBV19 and TRBJ2-3; 7 nucleotides agree with TRBD2. This CDR3 region has 15 residues. From germline, CDR1 is LNHDA and CDR2 SQIVND (reference sequence). V lost 7 bases to trimming and J lost 3 bases; unmatched junction nucleotides: 10. The DNA of the CDR3 is TGTGCCAGTACCCGGGGAGGGGTCGGTACAGATACGCAGTATTTT. This translates into CASTRGGVGTDTQYF.

V is TRBV4-2 and J is TRBJ2-1; 9 nucleotides align to TRBD2. Unmatched junction bases numbered 2, after V lost 0 bases and J lost 14 bases. Germline V gives CDR1 LGHNA, CDR2 YNFKEQ. The CDR3 contains 12 residues. For the CDR3, the DNA is TGTGCCAGCAGCCAAGAAGGGACTAGCAAGTTCTTC. It translates to CASSQEGTSKFF.

This chain connects TRBV6-6 to TRBJ1-5; TRBD1 is a possible D gene (5 bases). CDR1 MNHNY and CDR2 SVGAGI come from the germline V gene (reference sequence). Between the trimmed V and J ends, which lost 4 bases and 7 bases, there was a span of 14 bases. This CDR3 has 14 residues. The CDR3 is CASSSQGQRQPQHF. The CDR3 nucleotides read TGTGCCAGCAGTTCTCAGGGTCAGAGGCAGCCCCAGCATTTT.

The J gene is TRBJ1-1, the V gene TRBV27; D is unresolved. V gave up 1 base and J gave up 3 bases, with 9 bases separating them. There are 14 residues in the CDR3. CDR1 and CDR2 from the germline V gene are MNHEY and SMNVEV (reference sequence). CDR3 DNA sequence: TGTGCCAGCAGTTTATTCTCCCGGGACACTGAAGCTTTCTTT. This encodes CASSLFSRDTEAFF.

The rearrangement uses TRBV5-4 and TRBJ2-3, with D perhaps matching TRBD2 (7 bases). CDR1 and CDR2 from the germline V gene are SGHNT and YYREEE (reference sequence). The CDR3 is made up of 16 amino acids. Trimming removed 1 base at V and 2 bases at J, with 14 bases between. The chain's CDR3 is CASSLPGGRVTDTQYF. In DNA form, the CDR3 reads TGTGCCAGCAGCTTGCCGGGGGGCAGGGTCACAGATACGCAGTATTTT.

This clone was observed once. The J gene is TRBJ1-3, the V gene TRBV7-2; TRBD1 might be the D (6 bases). With 4 bases removed from V and 0 bases from J, the gap between germline ends came to 10 bases. Germline CDR1 reads SGHTA; CDR2 reads FQGNSA. The CDR3 is 15 amino acids. CDR3 amino acids: CASSSGQPSGNTIYF. In nucleotides, the CDR3 is TGTGCCAGCAGCTCAGGACAGCCCTCTGGAAACACCATATATTTT.

V gene TRBV11-1 combines with J gene TRBJ1-1, with 7 bases fitting TRBD1. In germline, CDR1 is SGHAT, CDR2 FQDESV (reference sequence). The CDR3 loop spans 16 amino acids. J lost 5 bases, V lost 1 base, and 10 bases had no gene match. CDR3 DNA sequence: TGTGCCAGCAGCTTAGTCCTTGGGACAGTGCGGACTGAAGCTTTCTTT. Translated: CASSLVLGTVRTEAFF.

The V call is TRBV6-5, the J call TRBJ1-2, with D unclear. Germline V lookup: CDR1 MNHEY, CDR2 SVGAGI. The V end lost 6 bases, the J end lost 2 bases, and 7 bases lay between the germline ends. The CDR3 length is 12 residues. The CDR3: CASSPGNYGYTF. The DNA for the CDR3 is TGTGCCAGCAGCCCCGGGAACTATGGCTACACCTTC.

The rearrangement joins TRBV6-5 to TRBJ1-2; maybe TRBD1 (5 bases). There are 14 residues in the CDR3. The V and J ends lost 6 bases and 8 bases respectively, with 19 bases between them. CDR1 and CDR2 (germline): MNHEY, SVGAGI. The DNA for the CDR3 is TGTGCCAGCAGGCAAATCTCAGGGATAGGGGGCTACACCTTC. This gives the protein CASRQISGIGGYTF.

V gene TRBV12-5 combines with J gene TRBJ2-2; D might be TRBD1 (5 bases). The CDR3 extends over 15 amino acids. Per the germline V gene, CDR1 is LGHNT and CDR2 is FRNRAP. The ends were cut back, 5 bases at V and 6 bases at J, with 16 bases in the middle. This CDR3 reads CASGADRLFAGELFF. In DNA form, the CDR3 reads TGTGCTAGTGGTGCCGACAGATTGTTTGCCGGGGAGCTGTTTTTT.

V gene TRBV7-3 combines with J gene TRBJ2-2; TRBD2 is a possible D gene (5 bases). CDR1 and CDR2 from the germline V gene are SGHTA and FQGTGA. This CDR3 is 13 amino acids long. V lost 2 bases to trimming and J lost 4 bases, with 5 bases between them. The CDR3 sequence: CASSLEGTGELFF. The CDR3 DNA sequence: TGTGCCAGCAGCTTAGAGGGCACCGGGGAGCTGTTTTTT.

This CDR3 is CASSFGRPYEQYF. The CDR3 DNA reads as TGTGCCAGCAGTTTCGGCAGGCCCTACGAGCAGTACTTC. The rearrangement uses TRBV6-6 and TRBJ2-7; no clear D gene. Trimming removed 4 bases from V and 2 bases from J, with 9 bases in between. Germline V CDR1 and CDR2: MNHNY, SVGAGI (reference sequence). The CDR3 is 13 residues long.

The chain uses TRBV6-5 and TRBJ1-3; no reliable D call. Trimming took 6 bases from V and 3 from J, leaving 9 bases between them. This CDR3 is 13 amino acids long. CDR1 MNHEY and CDR2 SVGAGI come from the germline V gene. In DNA, the CDR3 is TGTGCCAGCAGGGTCCCTAGTGGAAACACCATATATTTT. This sequence encodes CASRVPSGNTIYF.

CDR3 loop: CASSVSGVIRGPETQYF. In DNA form, the CDR3 reads TGTGCCAGCAGCGTCTCGGGAGTGATAAGGGGCCCAGAGACCCAGTACTTC. This rearrangement joins TRBV9 to TRBJ2-5; the D gene is possibly TRBD2 (6 bases). The length of the CDR3 is 17 residues. The V end was cut by 2 bases, the J end by 4 bases, with 21 bases between. In germline, CDR1 is SGDLS, CDR2 YYNGEE.

In nucleotides, the CDR3 is TGTGCCAGCAGTTACTCGAGTCTGGGGGCAAGCACTGAAGCTTTCTTT. Translated, it gives CASSYSSLGASTEAFF. V gene TRBV6-5 combines with J gene TRBJ1-1, with a possible D match to TRBD1 (6 bases). Trimming pared 0 bases from V and 4 bases from J, leaving 15 bases between. The CDR3 runs 16 residues. CDR1 is MNHEY, CDR2 SVGAGI, per germline.

The chain carries TRBV18 and TRBJ1-2; TRBD1 matches 7 bases. This CDR3 is built from 15 residues. From germline, CDR1 is KGHSH and CDR2 LQKENI. J gave up 3 bases and V 6 bases, and 10 bases lay outside the gene matches. In DNA form, the CDR3 reads TGTGCCAGCTCTCGCGGACAGGAACTCGACTATGGCTACACCTTC. It encodes CASSRGQELDYGYTF.

This chain links TRBV2 with TRBJ1-6, with D unresolved. The length of the CDR3 is 13 residues. Germline lookup yields CDR1 SNHLY and CDR2 FYNNEI. The ends were cut back, 7 bases at V and 6 bases at J, with 10 bases in the middle. Written as DNA, the CDR3 is TGTGCCAGCACCCGTGGGCCTAATTCACCCCTCCACTTT. It encodes CASTRGPNSPLHF.